A selection of T cell receptor beta chains follows, all from one sample in a study of CD8 T cells in Susac syndrome. Each CDR3 protein gets one entry after TCRdb re-called the immunoSEQ multiplex PCR reads with MiXCR. Here the sample spans approximately 230,000 distinct CDR3 sequences, about 94% being singletons. The sequenced sample consisted of CD4+ T cells from PBMCs. The receptor source for this set is a human donor with multiple sclerosis. Each CDR3 is given with its conserved first and last residue. A D gene is named only where the DNA matches it firmly. Size values are once, few and many counts, or a class for expanded clones, and some rows have none.

j_call v_call clone_size d_call cdr3_aa cdr3_nt
TRBJ2-1 TRBV12-3/TRBV12-4 - TRBD1 CASSRTRGRTGQFF TGTGCCAGCAGCAGAACCCGAGGTAGGACAGGGCAGTTCTTC
TRBJ2-1 TRBV29-1 - TRBD1 CSVDNRARGNEQFF TGCAGCGTCGACAACAGGGCCAGGGGGAATGAGCAGTTCTTC
TRBJ1-5 TRBV3-1 - - CASSQDTQGFQPQHF TGTGCCAGCAGCCAAGATACCCAGGGGTTTCAGCCCCAGCATTTT
TRBJ2-5 TRBV6-6 - - CASSYSRREETQYF TGTGCCAGCAGTTACTCGCGGAGGGAAGAGACCCAGTACTTC
TRBJ1-5 TRBV25-1 once - CASSDQTGIAAQPQHF TGTGCCAGCAGTGACCAAACGGGAATTGCCGCCCAGCCCCAGCATTTT
TRBJ2-5 TRBV5-1 - - CASSQPSGGETQYF TGCGCCAGCAGCCAACCAAGTGGTGGGGAGACCCAGTACTTC
TRBJ1-2 TRBV12-3/TRBV12-4 - - CASRSRRLVARGYTF TGTGCCAGCAGATCCCGGAGATTGGTAGCCAGGGGCTACACCTTC
TRBJ1-4 TRBV20-1 - - CSAWRRRATNEKLFF TGCAGTGCCTGGAGGCGTCGCGCAACTAATGAAAAACTGTTTTTT
TRBJ2-7 TRBV4-2 - - CASSQAQVHYEQYF TGTGCCAGCAGCCAAGCACAGGTACACTACGAGCAGTACTTC
TRBJ2-3 TRBV7-6 - TRBD2 CASSLEVAGGLGSTDTQYF TGTGCCAGCAGCTTAGAGGTAGCGGGGGGGCTCGGAAGCACAGATACGCAGTATTTT
TRBJ2-2 TRBV6-1 - - CASKPLEGAIGTGELFF TGTGCCAGCAAACCTTTGGAGGGGGCTATCGGCACCGGGGAGCTGTTTTTT
TRBJ2-2 TRBV6-5 - TRBD2 CASSRSGVWSGELFF TGTGCCAGCAGCCGTAGCGGGGTCTGGTCCGGGGAGCTGTTTTTT
TRBJ1-2 TRBV12-3/TRBV12-4 - - CASSLGGSGGYTF TGTGCCAGCAGTTTGGGTGGGTCGGGGGGCTACACCTTC
TRBJ1-4 TRBV4-1 once - CASALGLGEKLFF TGCGCCAGCGCTCTGGGCCTGGGTGAAAAACTGTTTTTT
TRBJ2-5 TRBV6-1 few - CASSESGLRTQYF TGTGCCAGCAGTGAGTCAGGCCTGAGGACCCAGTACTTC
TRBJ2-5 TRBV10-1 - - CASSEEFGAQYF TGCGCCAGCAGTGAGGAGTTCGGGGCCCAGTACTTC
TRBJ2-5 TRBV19 - TRBD1 CASSLRTGRFETQYF TGTGCCAGTAGTTTGCGGACAGGGCGATTCGAGACCCAGTACTTC
TRBJ2-3 TRBV7-2 once TRBD2 CASSLGGGGLVDTQYF TGTGCCAGCAGCTTAGGGGGGGGAGGATTGGTAGATACGCAGTATTTT